This T cell receptor (beta chain) is drawn from a study of blood T cell repertoires in COVID-19. This clone was observed a single time. Original processing notes: How many nucleated cells were present was estimated from reference gene primer amplification. Only in-frame clones appear in the TCRdb table, and some are missing; sequencing was by immunoSEQ multiplex PCR. D and trimming come from the DNA, and the V and J calls and clone size come from that table. The sample lists over 150,000 clones; roughly 89% were seen once. Sequenced input: peripheral blood. The TCR originated in a woman between 55 and 75 years old who had recovered from COVID-19.

The CDR3 DNA is TGCGCCAGCAGCATTCAACAAGAGACCCAGTACTTC. This translates into CASSIQQETQYF. This sequence joins TRBV5-1 and TRBJ2-5; D is ambiguous. The CDR3 is made up of 12 amino acids. The ends were cut back, 4 bases at V and 2 bases at J, with 6 bases in the middle. Looked up from germline, CDR1 is SGHRS and CDR2 is YFSETQ.